This record concerns one TCR beta chain sequence. Its specificity is unknown. Germline is not matched at one junction end, which may reflect a read error. PCR primers comprised 60 Vbeta and 13 Jbeta primers. Sequencing was performed with immunoSEQ multiplex PCR; in TCRdb, only in-frame clones are kept and a portion is missing. The sample shows more than 150,000 clones, around 83% of them seen only once. The data were obtained in a study of cytomegalovirus exposure and HLA in healthy donors. Study-wide results and limits: Later analysis revealed greater clonal expansion in HLA-associated TCR beta chains than in equally common others.

CDR1 is SSHAT, CDR2 FNYEAQ, per germline (reference sequence). This CDR3 contains 14 residues. The J gene is TRBJ2-5, the V gene TRBV7-7; TRBD1 might be the D (6 bases). The TCR sequence derives from a middle-aged man in good health and CMV-seronegative. Material for sequencing was PBMCs. Here the CDR3 DNA reads TGTGCTAGCAGCTTCGAAAGGACCAGGGGGACCCAGTACTTC. It codes for CASSFERTRGTQYF.